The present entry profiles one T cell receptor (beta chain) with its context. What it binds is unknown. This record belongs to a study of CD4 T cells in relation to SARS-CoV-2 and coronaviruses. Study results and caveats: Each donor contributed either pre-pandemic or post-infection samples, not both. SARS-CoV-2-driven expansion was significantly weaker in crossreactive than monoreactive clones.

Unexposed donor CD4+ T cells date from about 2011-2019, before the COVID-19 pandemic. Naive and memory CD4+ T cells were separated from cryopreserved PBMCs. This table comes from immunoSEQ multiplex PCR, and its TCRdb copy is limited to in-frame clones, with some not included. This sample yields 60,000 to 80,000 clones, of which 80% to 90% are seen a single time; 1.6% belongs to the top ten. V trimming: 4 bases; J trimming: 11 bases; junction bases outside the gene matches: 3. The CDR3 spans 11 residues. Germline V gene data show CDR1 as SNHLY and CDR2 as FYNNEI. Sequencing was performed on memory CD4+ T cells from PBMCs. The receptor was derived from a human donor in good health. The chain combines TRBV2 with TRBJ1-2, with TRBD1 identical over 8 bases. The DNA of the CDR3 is TGTGCCAGCAGTGCGACAGGGGTATACACCTTC. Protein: CASSATGVYTF.